This TCR beta chain was identified in a study of cytomegalovirus exposure and HLA in healthy donors. Across the study: The early release's HLA-typed donors yielded tens of millions of unique TCRs. Study-wide results and caveats: Solely CMV serostatus was available to characterize immune exposure. The authors enumerated over 150 TCR beta chains as linked to cytomegalovirus.

Trimming took off 3 bases at V and 5 bases at J, with 14 bases between the two ends. This CDR3 comprises 14 residues. Germline V CDR1 and CDR2: KGHSH, LQKENI. 60 Vbeta and 13 Jbeta primers were used in PCR. Sequencing used immunoSEQ multiplex PCR; TCRdb keeps in-frame clones, though not all of them. The table lists 90,000 or so clones, over 55% of them singletons. Turning to this clone: Its specificity is not known.

This sequence originates from a woman aged 18-35 years in good health and CMV-seropositive. This rearrangement joins TRBV18 to TRBJ2-7; D perhaps matches TRBD1 (7 bases). The sequenced material came from PBMCs. DNA for the CDR3: TGTGCCAGCTCACCTTCGACAGGGAGGAACGAGCAGTACTTC. Protein: CASSPSTGRNEQYF. Together with reference TRBV18 and TRBJ2-7, the CDR3 gives the full variable domain: NAGVMQNPRHLVRRRGQEARLRCSPMKGHSHVYWYRQLPEEGLKFMVYLQKENIIDESGMPKERFSAEFPKEGPSILRIQQVVRGDSAAYFCASSPSTGRNEQYFGPGTRLTVT.